This T cell receptor beta chain is drawn from a study of siplizumab effects on memory and regulatory T cells. Sequencing was performed on unstimulated naive, memory, effector memory and TEMRA subsets derived from a few donor pairs. Turning to this clone: The antigen remains undetermined.

There are 15 residues in the CDR3. It was about 100,000 TCR templates that were assayed per sample. Method: immunoSEQ multiplex PCR; TCRdb's copy keeps in-frame clones and lacks some. The table records tens of thousands of clones, just over 95% of them present only once. Study-level findings and limits: Where siplizumab was present, mappable alloreactive CD4+ clones averaged around 70% Treg-derived, compared with 25% to 30% in controls. Proliferating Tregs taken from siplizumab cultures were not shown to have a confirmed suppressive function.

The chain employs TRBV21-1 and TRBJ2-1; the table's TRBD2 call for D was not verified on the DNA. TRBV21-1 is a recognized pseudogene. The sequencing sample was made of naive CD8+ T cells sorted from blood. The TCR originated in a human donor in good health. In DNA, the CDR3 is TGTGCCAGCAGCAAAAGAGCGAACCCTTACAATGAGCAGTTCTTC. Its protein product is CASSKRANPYNEQFF.